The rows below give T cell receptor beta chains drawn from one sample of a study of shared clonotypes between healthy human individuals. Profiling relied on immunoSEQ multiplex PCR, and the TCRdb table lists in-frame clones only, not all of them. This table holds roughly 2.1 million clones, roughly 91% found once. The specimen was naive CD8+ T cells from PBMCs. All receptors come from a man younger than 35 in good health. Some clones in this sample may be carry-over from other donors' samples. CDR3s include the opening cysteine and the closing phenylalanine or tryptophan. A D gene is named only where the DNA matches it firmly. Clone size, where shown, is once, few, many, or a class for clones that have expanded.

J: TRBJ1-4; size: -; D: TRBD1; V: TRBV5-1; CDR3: CASSLGGTGITPIEKLFF; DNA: TGCGCCAGCAGCTTGGGGGGGACAGGCATTACCCCAATAGAAAAACTGTTTTTT
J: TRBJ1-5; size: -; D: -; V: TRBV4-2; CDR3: CASSQDSWGGQPQHF; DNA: TGTGCCAGCAGCCAAGATTCGTGGGGCGGTCAGCCCCAGCATTTT
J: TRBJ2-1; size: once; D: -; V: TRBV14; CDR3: CASSQDNTYYNEQFF; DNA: TGTGCCAGCAGCCAAGATAACACCTACTACAATGAGCAGTTCTTC
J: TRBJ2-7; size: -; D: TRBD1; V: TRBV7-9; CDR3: CASSLGGTGVYEQYF; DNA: TGTGCCAGCAGCCTCGGGGGGACAGGGGTCTACGAGCAGTACTTC
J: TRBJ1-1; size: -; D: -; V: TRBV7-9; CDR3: CASSSVLGTEAFF; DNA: TGTGCCAGCAGTTCCGTCCTAGGCACTGAAGCTTTCTTT
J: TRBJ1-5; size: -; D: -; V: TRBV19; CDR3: CASSPTLGGGNQPQHF; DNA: TGTGCCAGTAGTCCGACATTAGGGGGAGGTAATCAGCCCCAGCATTTT
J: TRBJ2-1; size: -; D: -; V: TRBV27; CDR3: CASSLSGGWSSYNEQFF; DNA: TGTGCCAGCAGTTTATCAGGGGGTTGGAGCTCCTACAATGAGCAGTTCTTC
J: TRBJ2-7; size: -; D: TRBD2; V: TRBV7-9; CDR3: CASSPGTSGRSSYEQYF; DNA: TGTGCCAGCAGCCCCGGGACTAGCGGGCGAAGCTCCTACGAGCAGTACTTC
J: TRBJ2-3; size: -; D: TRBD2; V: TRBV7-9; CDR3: CASSQRLAGVQDTQYF; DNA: TGTGCCAGCAGTCAACGACTAGCGGGAGTGCAAGATACGCAGTATTTT
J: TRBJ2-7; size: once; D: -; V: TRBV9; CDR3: CASSTEQGGASQQYF; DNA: TGTGCCAGCAGCACCGAACAGGGAGGGGCTAGCCAGCAGTACTTC
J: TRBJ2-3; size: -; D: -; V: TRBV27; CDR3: CASSLQTGLVGFPDTQYF; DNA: TGTGCCAGCAGTTTACAGACGGGCTTAGTCGGGTTTCCAGATACGCAGTATTTT
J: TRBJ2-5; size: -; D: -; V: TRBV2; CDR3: CASSDGRGTQETQYF; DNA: TGTGCCAGCAGTGATGGCCGAGGGACCCAAGAGACCCAGTACTTC
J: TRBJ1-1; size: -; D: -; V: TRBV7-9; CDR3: CASSLVSGWAEAFF; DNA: TGTGCCAGCAGCTTAGTGAGTGGGTGGGCTGAAGCTTTCTTT
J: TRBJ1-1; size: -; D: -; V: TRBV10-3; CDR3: CAISEVWTVLMNTEAFF; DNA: TGTGCCATCAGTGAGGTATGGACAGTCCTGATGAACACTGAAGCTTTCTTT
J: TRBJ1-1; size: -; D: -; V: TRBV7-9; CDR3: CASSLGTTSPLNTEAFF; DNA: TGTGCCAGCAGCTTAGGAACGACCTCCCCCTTGAACACTGAAGCTTTCTTT
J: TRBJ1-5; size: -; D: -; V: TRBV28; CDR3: CASSSNLGPNQPQHF; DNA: TGTGCCAGCAGCTCAAACCTCGGACCCAATCAGCCCCAGCATTTT
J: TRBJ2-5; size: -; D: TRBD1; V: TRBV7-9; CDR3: CASSSTGAQETQYF; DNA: TGTGCCAGCAGTTCGACAGGGGCCCAGGAGACCCAGTACTTC
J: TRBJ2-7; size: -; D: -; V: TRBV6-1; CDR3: CASSSRDLSYEQYF; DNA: TGTGCCAGCAGTAGCCGGGACTTATCCTACGAGCAGTACTTC
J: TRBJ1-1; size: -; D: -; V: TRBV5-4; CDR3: CASSLPYLGGTEAFF; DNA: TGTGCCAGCAGCTTGCCCTACCTGGGCGGCACTGAAGCTTTCTTT
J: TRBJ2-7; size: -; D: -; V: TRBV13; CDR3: CASSLAGEHEQYF; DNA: TGTGCCAGCAGCTTAGCGGGGGAGCACGAGCAGTACTTC
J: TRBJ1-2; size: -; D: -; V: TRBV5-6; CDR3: CASSLGAGVYSYGYTF; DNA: TGTGCCAGCAGCTTGGGAGCAGGGGTATATTCTTATGGCTACACCTTC
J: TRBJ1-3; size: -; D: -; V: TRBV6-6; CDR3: CASSYLFRDSGNTIYF; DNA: TGTGCCAGCAGTTACCTGTTCCGGGACTCTGGAAACACCATATATTTT
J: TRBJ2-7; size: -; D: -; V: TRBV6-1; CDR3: CASSEPQDNNSYEQYF; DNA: TGTGCCAGCAGTGAACCCCAGGACAACAACTCCTACGAGCAGTACTTC
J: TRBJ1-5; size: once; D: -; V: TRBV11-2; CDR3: CASSLGVGGAHSNQPQHF; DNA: TGTGCCAGCAGCTTAGGGGTCGGGGGGGCCCATAGCAATCAGCCCCAGCATTTT
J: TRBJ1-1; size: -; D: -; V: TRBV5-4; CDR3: CASSRAGGSAEAFF; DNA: TGTGCCAGCAGCCGGGCTGGAGGTTCGGCTGAAGCTTTCTTT
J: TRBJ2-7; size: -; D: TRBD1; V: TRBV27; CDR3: CASSQRTGAPYEQYF; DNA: TGTGCCAGCAGTCAGCGAACAGGGGCGCCCTACGAGCAGTACTTC
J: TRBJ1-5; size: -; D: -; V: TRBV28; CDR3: CAVPGLDNQPQHF; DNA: TGTGCCGTTCCCGGGCTGGACAATCAGCCCCAGCATTTT
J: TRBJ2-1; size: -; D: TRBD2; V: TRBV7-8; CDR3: CASSLALAGGRSYNEQFF; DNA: TGTGCCAGCAGCTTAGCACTAGCGGGAGGCCGATCCTACAATGAGCAGTTCTTC
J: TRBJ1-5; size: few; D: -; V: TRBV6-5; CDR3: CASSSGRPYSNQPQHF; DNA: TGTGCCAGCAGTTCCGGACGGCCTTATAGCAATCAGCCCCAGCATTTT
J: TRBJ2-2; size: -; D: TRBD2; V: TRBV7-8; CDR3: CASSLVSGDTTGELFF; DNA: TGTGCCAGCAGCTTAGTTAGCGGGGATACCACCGGGGAGCTGTTTTTT
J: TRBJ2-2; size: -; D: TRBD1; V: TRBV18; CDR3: CASSPSLGQGNTGELFF; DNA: TGTGCCAGCTCACCCTCATTAGGACAGGGAAACACCGGGGAGCTGTTTTTT
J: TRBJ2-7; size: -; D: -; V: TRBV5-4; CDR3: CASSSGGPYEQYF; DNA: TGTGCCAGCAGCTCGGGGGGCCCCTACGAGCAGTACTTC
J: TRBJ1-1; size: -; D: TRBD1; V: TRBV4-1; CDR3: CASSQTPGQGMDTEAFF; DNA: TGCGCCAGCAGCCAGACCCCGGGACAGGGGATGGACACTGAAGCTTTCTTT
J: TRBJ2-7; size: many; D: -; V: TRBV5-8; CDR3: CASSQIGDSYEQYF; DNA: TGTGCCAGCAGCCAGATCGGGGATAGTTACGAGCAGTACTTC
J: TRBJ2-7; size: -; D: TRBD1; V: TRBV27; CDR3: CASSAGTGVYEQYF; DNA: TGTGCCAGCAGTGCGGGGACAGGAGTCTACGAGCAGTACTTC
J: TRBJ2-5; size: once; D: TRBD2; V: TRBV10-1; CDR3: CASSDNSGRGETQYF; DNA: TGCGCCAGCAGTGATAATAGCGGGAGAGGAGAGACCCAGTACTTC
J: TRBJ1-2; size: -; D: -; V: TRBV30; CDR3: CAWSVKQGGYGYTF; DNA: TGTGCCTGGAGTGTAAAGCAGGGAGGGTATGGCTACACCTTC
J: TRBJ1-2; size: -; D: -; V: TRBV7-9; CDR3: CASSGTRTPDPEEFGYTF; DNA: TGTGCCAGCAGCGGCACCCGGACGCCGGACCCGGAAGAATTCGGCTACACCTTC
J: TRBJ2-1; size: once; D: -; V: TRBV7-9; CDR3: CASSSGPSYNEQFF; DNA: TGTGCCAGCAGCTCTGGGCCCTCCTACAATGAGCAGTTCTTC
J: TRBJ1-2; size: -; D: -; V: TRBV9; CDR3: CASSVSNPGTGDGYTF; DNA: TGTGCCAGCAGCGTCTCGAATCCGGGAACGGGGGATGGCTACACCTTC
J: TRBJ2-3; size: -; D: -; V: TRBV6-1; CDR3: CASSFGVAATDTQYF; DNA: TGTGCCAGCAGTTTCGGGGTGGCAGCCACAGATACGCAGTATTTT
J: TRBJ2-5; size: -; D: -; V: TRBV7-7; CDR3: CASSLYGEEETQYF; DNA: TGTGCCAGCAGCTTATACGGGGAAGAAGAGACCCAGTACTTC
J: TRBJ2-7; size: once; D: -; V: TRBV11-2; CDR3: CASSLGLATYEQYF; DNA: TGTGCCAGCAGCTTAGGGCTAGCTACCTACGAGCAGTACTTC
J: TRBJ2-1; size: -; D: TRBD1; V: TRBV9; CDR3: CASNLDRDNEQFF; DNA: TGTGCCAGTAACCTGGACAGGGACAATGAGCAGTTCTTC
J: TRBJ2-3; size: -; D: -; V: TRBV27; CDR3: CASTNRTDTQYF; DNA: TGTGCCAGCACCAACAGAACAGATACGCAGTATTTT
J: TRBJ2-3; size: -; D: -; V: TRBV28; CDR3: CASSAPLLTDTQYF; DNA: TGTGCCAGCAGTGCCCCCCTTTTGACAGATACGCAGTATTTT
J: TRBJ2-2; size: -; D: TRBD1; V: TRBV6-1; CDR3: CASSRTGDTGELFF; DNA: TGTGCCAGCAGTAGGACAGGAGACACCGGGGAGCTGTTTTTT
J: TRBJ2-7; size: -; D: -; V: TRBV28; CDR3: CASSLRTGPYEQYF; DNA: TGTGCCAGCAGTTTGCGAACAGGACCCTACGAGCAGTACTTC
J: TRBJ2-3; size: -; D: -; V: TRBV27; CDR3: CASSLWSQGDTQYF; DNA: TGTGCCAGCAGTTTATGGTCCCAAGGAGATACGCAGTATTTT
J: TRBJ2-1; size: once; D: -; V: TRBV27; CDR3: CASSPRPHSSYNEQFF; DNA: TGTGCCAGCAGTCCCCGACCACATTCCTCCTACAATGAGCAGTTCTTC
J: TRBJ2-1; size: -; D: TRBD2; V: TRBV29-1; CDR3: CSSRTSGRNNEQFF; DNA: TGCAGCTCCCGCACTAGCGGGAGGAACAATGAGCAGTTCTTC
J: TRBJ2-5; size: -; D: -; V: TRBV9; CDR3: CASSVGQGQETQYF; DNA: TGTGCCAGCAGCGTCGGGCAGGGCCAAGAGACCCAGTACTTC
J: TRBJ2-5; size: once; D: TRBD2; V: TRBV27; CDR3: CASTSLLGGETQYF; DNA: TGTGCCAGCACCAGTTTATTGGGGGGGGAGACCCAGTACTTC